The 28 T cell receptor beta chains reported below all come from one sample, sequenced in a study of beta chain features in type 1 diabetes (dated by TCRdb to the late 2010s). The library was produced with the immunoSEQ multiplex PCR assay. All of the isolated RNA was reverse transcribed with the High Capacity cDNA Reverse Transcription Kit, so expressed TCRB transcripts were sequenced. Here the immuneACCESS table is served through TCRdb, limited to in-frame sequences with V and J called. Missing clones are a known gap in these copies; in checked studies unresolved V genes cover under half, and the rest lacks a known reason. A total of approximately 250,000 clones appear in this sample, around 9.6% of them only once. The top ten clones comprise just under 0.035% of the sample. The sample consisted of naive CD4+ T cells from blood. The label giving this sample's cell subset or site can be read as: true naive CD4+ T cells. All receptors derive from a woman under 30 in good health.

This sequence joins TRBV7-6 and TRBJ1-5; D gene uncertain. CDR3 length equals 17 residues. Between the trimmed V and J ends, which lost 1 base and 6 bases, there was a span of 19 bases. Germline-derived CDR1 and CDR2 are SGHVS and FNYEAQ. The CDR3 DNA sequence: TGTGCCAGCAGCTTAGGGTCCGCAGGTTTGAACGGTCAGCCCCAGCATTTT. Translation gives CASSLGSAGLNGQPQHF.

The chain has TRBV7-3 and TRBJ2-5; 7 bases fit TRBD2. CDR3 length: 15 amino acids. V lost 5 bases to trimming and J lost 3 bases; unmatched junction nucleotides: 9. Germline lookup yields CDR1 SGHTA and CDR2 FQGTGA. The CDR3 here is CASSLAGTNEETQYF. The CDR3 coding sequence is TGTGCCAGCAGCCTCGCCGGGACTAACGAAGAGACCCAGTACTTC.

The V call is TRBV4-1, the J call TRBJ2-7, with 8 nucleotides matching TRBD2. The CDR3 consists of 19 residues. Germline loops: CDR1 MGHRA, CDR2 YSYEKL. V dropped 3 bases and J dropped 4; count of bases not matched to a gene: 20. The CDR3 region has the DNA TGCGCCAGCAGCCAGGCGCGCGGAGGGGCGGGAGGCGGGGGTTACGAGCAGTACTTC. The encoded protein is CASSQARGGAGGGGYEQYF.

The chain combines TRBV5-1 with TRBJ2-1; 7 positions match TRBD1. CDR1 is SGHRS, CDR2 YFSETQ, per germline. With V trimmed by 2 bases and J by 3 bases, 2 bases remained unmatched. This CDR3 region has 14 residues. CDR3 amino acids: CASSFGTVYNEQFF. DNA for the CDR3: TGCGCCAGCAGCTTCGGGACAGTCTACAATGAGCAGTTCTTC.

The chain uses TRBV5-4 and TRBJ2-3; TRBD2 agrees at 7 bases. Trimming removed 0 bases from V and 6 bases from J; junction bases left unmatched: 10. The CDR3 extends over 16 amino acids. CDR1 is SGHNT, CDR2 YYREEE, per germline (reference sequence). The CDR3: CASSLEGGPSSDTQYF. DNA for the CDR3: TGTGCCAGCAGCTTGGAGGGAGGGCCAAGTAGCGATACGCAGTATTTT.

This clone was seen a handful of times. CDR3 amino acids: CASSFRDRNYGYTF. CDR3 DNA sequence: TGTGCCAGCAGTTTCAGGGACAGGAACTATGGCTACACCTTC. The rearrangement uses TRBV27 and TRBJ1-2, with TRBD1 matching over 8 bases. V gave up 3 bases and J gave up 2 bases; unmatched junction bases: 2. Germline V CDR1 and CDR2: MNHEY, SMNVEV (reference sequence). The CDR3 contains 14 residues.

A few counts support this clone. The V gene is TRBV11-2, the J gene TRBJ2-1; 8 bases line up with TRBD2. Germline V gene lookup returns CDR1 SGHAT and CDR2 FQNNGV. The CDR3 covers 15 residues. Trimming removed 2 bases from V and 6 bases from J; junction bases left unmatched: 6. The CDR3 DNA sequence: TGTGCCAGCAGCTTATACGGGAGGGCCGGCAATGAGCAGTTCTTC. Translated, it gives CASSLYGRAGNEQFF.

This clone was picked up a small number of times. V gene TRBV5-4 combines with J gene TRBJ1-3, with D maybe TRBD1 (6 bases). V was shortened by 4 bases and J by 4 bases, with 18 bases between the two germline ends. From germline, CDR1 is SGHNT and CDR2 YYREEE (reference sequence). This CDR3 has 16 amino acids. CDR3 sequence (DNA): TGTGCCAGCAGCCCAGCCCCCCGGACAGACGGAAACACCATATATTTT. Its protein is CASSPAPRTDGNTIYF.

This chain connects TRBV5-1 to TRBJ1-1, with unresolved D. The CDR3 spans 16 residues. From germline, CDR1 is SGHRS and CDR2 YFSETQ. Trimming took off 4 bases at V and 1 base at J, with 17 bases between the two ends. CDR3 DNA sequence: TGCGCCAGCAGCCCCCTTTTGGGAGAAGGGAACACTGAAGCTTTCTTT. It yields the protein CASSPLLGEGNTEAFF.

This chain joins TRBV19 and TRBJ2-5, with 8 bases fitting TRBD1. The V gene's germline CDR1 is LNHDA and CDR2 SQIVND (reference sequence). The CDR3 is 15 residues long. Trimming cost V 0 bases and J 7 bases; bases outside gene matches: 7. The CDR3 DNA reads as TGTGCCAGTAGTATAGAGGGCAGGGGGCTAGGGACCCAGTACTTC. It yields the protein CASSIEGRGLGTQYF. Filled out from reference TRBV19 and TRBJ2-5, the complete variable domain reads DGGITQSPKYLFRKEGQNVTLSCEQNLNHDAMYWYRQDPGQGLRLIYYSQIVNDFQKGDIAEGYSVSREKKESFPLTVTSAQKNPTAFYLCASSIEGRGLGTQYFGPGTRLLVL.

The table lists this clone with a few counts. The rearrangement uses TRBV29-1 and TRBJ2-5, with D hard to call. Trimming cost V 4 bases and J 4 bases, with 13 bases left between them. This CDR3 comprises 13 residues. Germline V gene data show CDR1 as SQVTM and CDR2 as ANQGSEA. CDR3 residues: CSVATVNGETQYF. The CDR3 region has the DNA TGCAGCGTTGCAACTGTCAATGGAGAGACCCAGTACTTC. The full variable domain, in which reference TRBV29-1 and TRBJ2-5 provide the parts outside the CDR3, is SAVISQKPSRDICQRGTSLTIQCQVDSQVTMMFWYRQQPGQSLTLIATANQGSEATYESGFVIDKFPISRPNLTFSTLTVSNMSPEDSSIYLCSVATVNGETQYFGPGTRLLVL.

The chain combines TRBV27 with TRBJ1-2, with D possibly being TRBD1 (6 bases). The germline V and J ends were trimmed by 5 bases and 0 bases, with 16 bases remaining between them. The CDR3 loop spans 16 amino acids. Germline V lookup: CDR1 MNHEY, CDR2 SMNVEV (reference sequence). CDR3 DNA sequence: TGTGCCAGCAGTCCTCGTTGGGACACCTCTAACTATGGCTACACCTTC. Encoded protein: CASSPRWDTSNYGYTF.

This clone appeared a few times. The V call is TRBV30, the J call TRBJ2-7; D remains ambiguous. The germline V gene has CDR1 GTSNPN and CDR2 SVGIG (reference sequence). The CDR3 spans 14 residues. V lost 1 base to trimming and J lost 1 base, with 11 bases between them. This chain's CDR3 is CAWSESPISYEQYF. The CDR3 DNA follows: TGTGCCTGGAGTGAGAGCCCAATTTCCTACGAGCAGTACTTC.

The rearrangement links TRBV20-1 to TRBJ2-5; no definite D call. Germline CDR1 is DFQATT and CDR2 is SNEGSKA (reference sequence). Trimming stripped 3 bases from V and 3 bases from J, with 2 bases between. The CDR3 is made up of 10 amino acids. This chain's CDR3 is CSASKETQYF. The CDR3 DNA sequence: TGCAGTGCTAGTAAAGAGACCCAGTACTTC.

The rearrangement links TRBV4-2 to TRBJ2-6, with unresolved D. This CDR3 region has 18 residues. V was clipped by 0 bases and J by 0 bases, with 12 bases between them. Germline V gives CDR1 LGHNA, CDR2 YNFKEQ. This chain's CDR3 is CASSQERSRNSGANVLTF. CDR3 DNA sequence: TGTGCCAGCAGCCAAGAAAGGAGTAGGAACTCTGGGGCCAACGTCCTGACTTTC.

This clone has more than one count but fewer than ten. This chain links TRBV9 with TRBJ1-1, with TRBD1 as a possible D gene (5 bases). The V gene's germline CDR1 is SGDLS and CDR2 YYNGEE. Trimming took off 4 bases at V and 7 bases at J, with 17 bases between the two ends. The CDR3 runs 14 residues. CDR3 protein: CASSSTGTPHEAFF. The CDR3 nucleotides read TGTGCCAGCAGCTCTACCGGGACTCCACATGAAGCTTTCTTT.

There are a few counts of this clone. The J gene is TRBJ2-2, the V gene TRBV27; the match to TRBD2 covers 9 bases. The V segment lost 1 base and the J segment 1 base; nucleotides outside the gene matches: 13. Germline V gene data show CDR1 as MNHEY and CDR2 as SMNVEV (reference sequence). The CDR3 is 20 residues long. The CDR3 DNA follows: TGTGCCAGCAGTTTATGGGGGAGTAGCGGGAGAACGGGGAACACCGGGGAGCTGTTTTTT. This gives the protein CASSLWGSSGRTGNTGELFF.

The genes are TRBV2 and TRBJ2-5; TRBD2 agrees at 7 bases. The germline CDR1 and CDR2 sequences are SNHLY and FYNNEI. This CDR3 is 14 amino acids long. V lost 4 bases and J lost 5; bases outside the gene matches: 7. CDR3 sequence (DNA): TGTGCCAGCAGTGGGACTAGTGGGTGGGAGACCCAGTACTTC. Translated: CASSGTSGWETQYF.

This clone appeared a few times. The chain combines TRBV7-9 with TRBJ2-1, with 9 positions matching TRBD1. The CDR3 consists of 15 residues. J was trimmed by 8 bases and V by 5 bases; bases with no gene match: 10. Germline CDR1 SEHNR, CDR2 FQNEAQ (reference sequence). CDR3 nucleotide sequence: TGTGCCAGCAGCACTCGGGACAGGGCTACGGATGAGCAGTTCTTC. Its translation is CASSTRDRATDEQFF.

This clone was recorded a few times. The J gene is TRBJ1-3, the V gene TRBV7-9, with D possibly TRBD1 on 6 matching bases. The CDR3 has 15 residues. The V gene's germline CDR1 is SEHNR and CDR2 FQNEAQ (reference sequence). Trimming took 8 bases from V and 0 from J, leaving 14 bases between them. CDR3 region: CASLQGDLSGNTIYF. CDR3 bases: TGTGCCAGCTTACAGGGCGATCTCTCTGGAAACACCATATATTTT.

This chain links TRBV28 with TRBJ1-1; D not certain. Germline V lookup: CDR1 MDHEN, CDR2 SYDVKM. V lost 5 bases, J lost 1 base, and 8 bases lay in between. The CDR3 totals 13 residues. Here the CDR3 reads CASSLLKNTEAFF. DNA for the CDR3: TGTGCCAGCAGTCTACTGAAGAACACTGAAGCTTTCTTT.

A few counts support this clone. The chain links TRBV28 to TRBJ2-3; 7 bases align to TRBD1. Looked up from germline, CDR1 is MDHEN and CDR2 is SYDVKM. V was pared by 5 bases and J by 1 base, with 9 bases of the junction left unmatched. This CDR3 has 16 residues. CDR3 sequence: CASSLTGTVGTDTQYF. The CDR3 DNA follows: TGTGCCAGCAGTCTGACCGGGACAGTGGGCACAGATACGCAGTATTTT.

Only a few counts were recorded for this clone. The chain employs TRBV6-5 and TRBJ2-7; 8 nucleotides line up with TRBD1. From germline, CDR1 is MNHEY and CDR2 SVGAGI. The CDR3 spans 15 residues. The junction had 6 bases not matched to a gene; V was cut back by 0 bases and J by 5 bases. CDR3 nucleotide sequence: TGTGCCAGCAGTTACTCGAGACAGGGGATACACGAGCAGTACTTC. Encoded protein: CASSYSRQGIHEQYF.

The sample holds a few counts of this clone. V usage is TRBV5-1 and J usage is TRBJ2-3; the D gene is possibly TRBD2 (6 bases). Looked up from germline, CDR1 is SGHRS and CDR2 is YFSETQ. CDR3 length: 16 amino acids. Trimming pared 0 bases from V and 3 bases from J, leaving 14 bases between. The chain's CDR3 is CASSLVRDVTTDTQYF. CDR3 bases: TGCGCCAGCAGCTTGGTGCGGGACGTAACGACAGATACGCAGTATTTT.

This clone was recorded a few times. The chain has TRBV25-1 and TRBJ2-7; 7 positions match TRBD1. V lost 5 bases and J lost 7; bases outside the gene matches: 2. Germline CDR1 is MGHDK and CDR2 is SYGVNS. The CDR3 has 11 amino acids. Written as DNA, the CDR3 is TGTGCCAGCAGTAGGGGGCGGGAGCAGTACTTC. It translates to CASSRGREQYF.

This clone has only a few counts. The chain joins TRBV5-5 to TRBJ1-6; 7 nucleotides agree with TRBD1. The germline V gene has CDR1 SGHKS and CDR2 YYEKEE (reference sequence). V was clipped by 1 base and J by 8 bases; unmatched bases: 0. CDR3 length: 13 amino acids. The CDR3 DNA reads TGTGCCAGCAGCTTGACAGGGGATTCACCCCTCCACTTT. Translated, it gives CASSLTGDSPLHF. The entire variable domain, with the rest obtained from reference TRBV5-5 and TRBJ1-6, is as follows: DAGVTQSPTHLIKTRGQQVTLRCSPISGHKSVSWYQQVLGQGPQFIFQYYEKEERGRGNFPDRFSARQFPNYSSELNVNALLLGDSALYLCASSLTGDSPLHFGNGTRLTVT.

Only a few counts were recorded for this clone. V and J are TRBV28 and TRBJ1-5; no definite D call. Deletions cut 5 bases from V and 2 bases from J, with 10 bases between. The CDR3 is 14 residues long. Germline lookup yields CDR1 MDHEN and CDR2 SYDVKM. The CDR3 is CASSLIRGNQPQHF. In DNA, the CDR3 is TGTGCCAGCAGTCTGATCCGCGGCAATCAGCCCCAGCATTTT.

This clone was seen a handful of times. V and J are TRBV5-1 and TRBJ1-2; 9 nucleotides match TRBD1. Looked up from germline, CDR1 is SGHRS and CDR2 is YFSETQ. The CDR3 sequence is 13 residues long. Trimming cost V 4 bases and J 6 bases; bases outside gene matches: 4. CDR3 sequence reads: CASSPRDRDGYTF. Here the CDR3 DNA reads TGCGCCAGCAGCCCGAGGGACAGGGATGGCTACACCTTC.